This TCR beta chain derives from a study of blood T cell repertoires in COVID-19. Per the original methods: Nucleated cell counts were estimated from reference gene primer amplification. TCRdb's copy holds only in-frame clones and misses some; the assay was immunoSEQ multiplex PCR. That table gives V, J and clone size, and the DNA gave D and trimming. The sample comprises 50,000 to 65,000 clones, approximately 88% of which are singletons, and roughly 3.2% rests with the top ten. The source is a middle-aged man with active COVID-19. The sequenced material came from peripheral blood.

The chain's CDR3 is CSASDSGELFF. The CDR3 DNA reads TGCAGTGCTAGTGACTCCGGGGAGCTGTTTTTT. The J gene is TRBJ2-2, the V gene TRBV20-1, with no clear D. CDR1 is DFQATT and CDR2 is SNEGSKA in the germline V gene (reference sequence). This CDR3 region has 11 residues. V was shortened by 3 bases and J by 6 bases, with 5 bases between the two germline ends.